Following are 18 T cell receptor beta chains from one sample sequenced in a study of blood T cell repertoires in COVID-19. TCRdb's copy holds only in-frame clones and misses some; the assay was immunoSEQ multiplex PCR. Of 65,000 to 95,000 clones in the sample, 70% to 90% were seen once. Material: peripheral blood. These receptor sequences come from an elderly man with active or convalescent COVID-19.

The chain recombines TRBV19 with TRBJ2-5; D remains unclear. This CDR3 region has 14 residues. The germline CDR1 and CDR2 sequences are LNHDA and SQIVND (reference sequence). The germline V and J ends were trimmed by 5 bases and 0 bases, with 10 bases remaining between them. The CDR3, as DNA: TGTGCCAGTAGTCTGGCAGATTACCAAGAGACCCAGTACTTC. It codes for CASSLADYQETQYF.

The chain is built from TRBV5-6 and TRBJ1-5, with D unresolved. The CDR3 spans 17 residues. V was pared by 1 base and J by 3 bases, with 17 bases between. CDR1 and CDR2 from the germline V gene are SGHDT and YYEEEE. The CDR3 spells CASSLSAAISTNQPQHF. The CDR3 DNA reads TGTGCCAGCAGCTTGAGCGCGGCGATATCAACCAATCAGCCCCAGCATTTT. The full variable domain, its missing parts supplied by reference TRBV5-6 and TRBJ1-5, is DAGVTQSPTHLIKTRGQQVTLRCSPKSGHDTVSWYQQALGQGPQFIFQYYEEEERQRGNFPDRFSGHQFPNYSSELNVNALLLGDSALYLCASSLSAAISTNQPQHFGDGTRLSIL.

This chain links TRBV15 with TRBJ2-3; 8 positions agree with TRBD2. The trim removed 2 bases at V and 6 bases at J, leaving 10 bases unmatched. CDR1 and CDR2 from the germline V gene are LNHNV and YYDKDF (reference sequence). The CDR3 has 16 residues. The CDR3 loop reads CATSRTLSGSRDTQYF. Written as DNA, the CDR3 is TGTGCCACCAGCAGAACCCTCAGCGGGAGCAGGGATACGCAGTATTTT.

This clone was seen a single time. The V and J genes are TRBV5-4 and TRBJ2-2; unclear D gene. V lost 0 bases and J lost 6, with 12 bases in between. The CDR3 has 15 residues. From germline, CDR1 is SGHNT and CDR2 YYREEE (reference sequence). CDR3 loop: CASSLDSSFPGELFF. CDR3 DNA: TGTGCCAGCAGCTTGGATAGTAGCTTTCCCGGGGAGCTGTTTTTT.

This sequence joins TRBV9 and TRBJ2-1; 11 positions agree with TRBD2. CDR1 and CDR2 from the germline V gene are SGDLS and YYNGEE. With 4 bases clipped from V and 4 bases from J, the junction kept 4 bases outside the gene matches. The CDR3 consists of 15 residues. CDR3 residues: CASSQIAGGYNEQFF. The CDR3 DNA is TGTGCCAGCAGCCAGATAGCGGGAGGGTACAATGAGCAGTTCTTC.

The rearrangement links TRBV18 to TRBJ1-3; 7 positions match TRBD1. Germline-derived CDR1 and CDR2 are KGHSH and LQKENI. J was trimmed by 0 bases and V by 4 bases; bases with no gene match: 3. The CDR3 is made up of 15 amino acids. The CDR3 reads CASSLGTDSGNTIYF. CDR3 nucleotides: TGTGCCAGCTCACTCGGGACAGACTCTGGAAACACCATATATTTT.

The chain uses TRBV6-2 or TRBV6-3 and TRBJ1-5, with D perhaps matching TRBD1 (5 bases). Germline-derived CDR1 and CDR2 are MNHEY and SVGEGT. The CDR3 runs 14 residues. The V and J ends lost 0 bases and 11 bases respectively, with 14 bases between them. DNA for the CDR3: TGTGCCAGCAGTTACTCGCCAGGGTCCAAGGCCCAGCATTTT. Amino acids: CASSYSPGSKAQHF.

This clone was observed a handful of times. The rearrangement uses TRBV28 and TRBJ1-1, with D perhaps matching TRBD1 (6 bases). Trimming removed 5 bases from V and 5 bases from J, with 18 bases in between. The CDR3 contains 15 residues. The germline CDR1 and CDR2 sequences are MDHEN and SYDVKM. The CDR3 DNA sequence: TGTGCCAGCAGTCCTGCGGCGGGGGGCGGGACTGAAGCTTTCTTT. Protein: CASSPAAGGGTEAFF.

The V and J genes are TRBV7-9 and TRBJ1-6, with 9 bases aligning to TRBD1. CDR1 and CDR2 (germline): SEHNR, FQNEAQ (reference sequence). Losses at the gene ends were 2 bases for V and 13 bases for J; bases not matched to a gene: 6. The CDR3 is made up of 14 amino acids. The CDR3 loop is CASSLPGQGVPLHF. The CDR3 nucleotides read TGTGCCAGCAGCTTACCGGGACAGGGAGTCCCCCTCCACTTT.

This sequence joins TRBV5-1 and TRBJ2-1; 8 bases are shared with TRBD2. V lost 4 bases, J lost 4 bases, and 19 bases stayed unmatched. The CDR3 is 19 amino acids. Per the germline V gene, CDR1 is SGHRS and CDR2 is YFSETQ. The CDR3 spells CASSGTGRGTRTHYNEQFF. CDR3 nucleotides: TGCGCCAGCAGCGGTACAGGGAGAGGGACTAGGACCCATTACAATGAGCAGTTCTTC.

This rearrangement joins TRBV5-1 to TRBJ2-5; 13 bases agree with TRBD2. The CDR3 spans 16 residues. With V trimmed by 2 bases and J by 5 bases, 6 bases remained unmatched. Germline CDR1 reads SGHRS; CDR2 reads YFSETQ. DNA for the CDR3: TGCGCCAGCAGCTTATCCGGGACTAGCGGGGTCGAGACCCAGTACTTC. Its translation is CASSLSGTSGVETQYF.

This chain uses TRBV3-1 (or the pseudogene TRBV3-2) with TRBJ2-1; a weak D match, TRBD1 (6 bases). The CDR3 is 12 residues long. Germline-derived CDR1 and CDR2 are LGHDT and YNNKEL (reference sequence). V shed 7 bases and J shed 5 bases, with 9 bases lying between them. The CDR3, as DNA: TGTGCCAGCACAGGGGATGACAATGAGCAGTTCTTC. As protein: CASTGDDNEQFF.

The J gene is TRBJ2-7, the V gene TRBV11-3; D remains unclear. The CDR3 covers 15 residues. The V gene lost 4 bases and the J gene lost 8 bases, with 21 bases spanning the gap. The V gene's germline CDR1 is SGHNT and CDR2 YENEEA. In DNA, the CDR3 is TGTGCCAGCAGCTCGAAAGCCTACGAGAGATACCAGCAGTACGTC. Translated: CASSSKAYERYQQYV.

The CDR3 coding sequence is TGCGCCAGCAGCTCTCTAGCGTCATCTCAAGAGACCCAGTACTTC. It encodes CASSSLASSQETQYF. This chain connects TRBV5-1 to TRBJ2-5; D is possibly TRBD2 (6 bases). This CDR3 has 15 residues. V was shortened by 3 bases and J by 2 bases, with 14 bases between the two germline ends. In germline, CDR1 is SGHRS, CDR2 YFSETQ.

This chain connects TRBV5-5 to TRBJ2-7; 9 bases line up with TRBD2. The V gene's germline CDR1 is SGHKS and CDR2 YYEKEE (reference sequence). CDR3 length: 18 amino acids. J was trimmed by 3 bases and V by 0 bases; bases with no gene match: 13. Here the CDR3 reads CASSLESPVGLAYYEQYV. The CDR3 region has the DNA TGTGCCAGCAGCTTGGAATCCCCGGTAGGACTAGCGTACTACGAGCAGTACGTC.

This chain uses TRBV5-4 with TRBJ1-2; the match to TRBD1 covers 7 bases. Unmatched junction bases numbered 7, after V lost 7 bases and J lost 4 bases. This CDR3 is 13 amino acids long. Germline-derived CDR1 and CDR2 are SGHNT and YYREEE (reference sequence). The CDR3 loop reads CASGFRGTYGYTF. The CDR3 DNA sequence: TGTGCCAGCGGATTCAGGGGGACCTATGGCTACACCTTC.

V and J are TRBV5-4 and TRBJ1-6, with unresolved D. The V and J ends lost 1 base and 6 bases respectively, with 5 bases between them. The CDR3 is made up of 13 amino acids. Germline assignment: CDR1 SGHNT and CDR2 YYREEE (reference sequence). The CDR3 DNA reads as TGTGCCAGCAGCTTGTCGGGTAATTCACCCCTCCACTTT. Translated, it gives CASSLSGNSPLHF.

The J gene is TRBJ1-4, the V gene TRBV28, with a tentative D call TRBD1 (6 bases). CDR3 length: 12 amino acids. Trimming removed 11 bases at V and 8 bases at J, with 15 bases between. Germline-derived CDR1 and CDR2 are MDHEN and SYDVKM. CDR3 sequence (DNA): TGTGCCGCCCAAGGGGGGGGCGAAAAACTGTTTTTT. Amino acids: CAAQGGGEKLFF.